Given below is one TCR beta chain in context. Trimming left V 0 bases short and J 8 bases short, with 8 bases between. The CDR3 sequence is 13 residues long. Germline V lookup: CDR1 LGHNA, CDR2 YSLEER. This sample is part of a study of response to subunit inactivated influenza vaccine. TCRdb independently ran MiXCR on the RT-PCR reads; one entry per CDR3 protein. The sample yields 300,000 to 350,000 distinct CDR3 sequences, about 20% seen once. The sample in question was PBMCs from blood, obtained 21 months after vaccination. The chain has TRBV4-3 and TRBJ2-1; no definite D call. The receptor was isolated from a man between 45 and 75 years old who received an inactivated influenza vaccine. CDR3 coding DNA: TGCGCCAGCAGCCAAGATCACAGTTATGAGCAGTTCTTC. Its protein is CASSQDHSYEQFF.